This is a list of T cell receptor beta chains from one sample in a study of cytomegalovirus exposure and HLA in healthy donors. Profiled with immunoSEQ multiplex PCR; TCRdb holds only in-frame clones, not every one. This sample has about 160,000 clones, with around 80% found just once. What was sequenced was PBMCs. The receptors stem from a man aged 25-45 years in good health and CMV-seronegative. Each CDR3 is given with its conserved first and last residue.

>TRBJ1-2|11|TRBV29-1
CSVSRVSGYTF
>TRBJ2-1|14|TRBV14
CASSRGSYYNEQFF
>TRBJ2-7|16|TRBV10-3
CAISERGIAGSTEQYF
>TRBJ2-2|14|TRBV7-3
CASSLASGTGELFF
>TRBJ2-7|15|TRBV14
CASSLSGTGVYEQYF
>TRBJ1-2|16|TRBV5-1
CASSSSGWGSNYGYTF
>TRBJ2-2|16|TRBV5-1
CASSSTASGVTGELFF
>TRBJ2-6|17|TRBV28
CASSLLGVRIGANVLTF
>TRBJ2-1|12|TRBV6-5
CASSTGRGEQFF
>TRBJ1-1|15|TRBV19
CASSMRDLSNTEAFF
>TRBJ2-1|17|TRBV4-3
CASSQEDSGDPYNEQFF
>TRBJ1-1|16|TRBV19
CASRFGTQSMNTEAFF
>TRBJ1-1|13|TRBV9
CASSVAGDTEAFF
>TRBJ1-5|13|TRBV11-2
CASSPSLGGPQHF
>TRBJ2-7|15|TRBV28
CASSLSREVAHEQYF
>TRBJ1-1|15|TRBV5-1
CASSLGRGVDTEAFF
>TRBJ2-5|14|TRBV15
CATSRDRGQETQYF
>TRBJ1-4|14|TRBV28
CASSSRTSNEKLFF
>TRBJ2-7|14|TRBV9
CASSVGQGRYEQYF
>TRBJ2-3|13|TRBV6-4
CASSSDRGDTQYF
>TRBJ1-1|14|TRBV27
CASSLGWQSTEAFF
>TRBJ2-7|14|TRBV27
CASSLQTGPYEQYF
>TRBJ2-2|15|TRBV5-5
CASSPGALYTGELFF
>TRBJ1-3|14|TRBV5-1
CASSFDSGGNTIYF
>TRBJ1-1|14|TRBV29-1
CSVDGGVLYTEAFF
>TRBJ2-1|18|TRBV27
CASSSTSGTRLAYNEQFF
>TRBJ2-1|15|TRBV4-3
CASSRGETGGNEQFF
>TRBJ2-7|11|TRBV2
CASSATYEQYF
>TRBJ1-1|13|TRBV28
CATISHMNTEAFF
>TRBJ2-7|14|TRBV19
CASSPTSTAYEQYF
>TRBJ1-4|18|TRBV7-8
CASSYFGTEPSTNEKLFF
>TRBJ2-5|16|TRBV27
CASSFGTGGLGETQHF
>TRBJ2-5|14|TRBV28
CASSDRDRQETQYF
>TRBJ2-1|15|TRBV5-6
CASSPPNQDKNEQFF
>TRBJ1-1|13|TRBV5-6
CASNEAMNTEAFF
>TRBJ1-5|14|TRBV5-5
CASSMDRSNQPQHF
>TRBJ1-1|14|TRBV6-5
CASRAGTANTEAFF
>TRBJ2-5|13|TRBV7-9
CASRLALQETQYF
>TRBJ2-1|16|TRBV6-4
CASSDSGTGSYNEQFF
>TRBJ1-1|13|TRBV28
CASSSTLFGEAFF
>TRBJ2-7|17|TRBV21-1
CASILVKGSGGHYEQYF
>TRBJ1-2|12|TRBV28
CASSAPVYGYTF
>TRBJ2-3|14|TRBV28
CASSWTGDTDTQYF
>TRBJ2-7|14|TRBV5-8
CASSLGLGVDEQYF
>TRBJ2-3|11|TRBV20-1
CSASRGDTQYF
>TRBJ1-6|16|TRBV19
CASKGQGVSLNSPLHF